The clone carrying this T cell receptor (beta chain) has a handful of counts. Investigators profiled TCR beta VDJ and CDR3 from genomic DNA template. MiXCR was run by TCRdb on the reads, yielding one entry per CDR3 protein. Among about 200,000 distinct CDR3 sequences listed, 60% to 80% were seen once. This specimen comes from a study of CD8+CD57+ T cells in acquired aplastic anemia. In patients chosen for sequencing, flow cytometry had shown CD8+CD57+ cell expansion. Germline values: CDR1 LNHNV, CDR2 YYDKDF (reference sequence). This CDR3 is built from 15 residues. V was pared by 0 bases and J by 1 base, with 9 bases between.

The chain carries TRBV15 and TRBJ2-5; no definite D call. Sequenced sample: sorted CD4+, CD8+, or CD8+CD57+ T cells (not recorded which) from PBMCs. The sequence was obtained from a human donor with aplastic anemia. The CDR3 DNA follows: TGTGCCACCAGCAGAGATGGTACAGTCCAAGAGACCCAGTACTTC. Residues: CATSRDGTVQETQYF.